This TCR beta chain emerged from a study of blood T cell repertoires in COVID-19. Participants were aged about 18 to 100 years, lived in about two dozen US areas, and enrolled virtually. With 11 bases removed from V and 0 bases from J, the gap between germline ends came to 14 bases. The V gene's germline CDR1 is SNHLY and CDR2 FYNNEI. This CDR3 comprises 14 residues. Measured with immunoSEQ multiplex PCR; TCRdb has only the in-frame clones, and not every one. The sample shows around 470,000 clones, less than 95% of them seen only once. The rearrangement links TRBV2 to TRBJ1-3; tentatively, D is TRBD1 (5 bases). The clonotype comes from a man between 18 and 29 years old who had recovered from COVID-19. Sequenced sample: PBMCs or T cells enriched from blood (not recorded which). CDR3 amino acids: CACDSGHSGNTIYF. The CDR3 region has the DNA TGTGCCTGCGATTCAGGGCACTCTGGAAACACCATATATTTT.